This T cell receptor (beta chain) was profiled in a study of T cells in Graves' hyperthyroidism and ophthalmopathy. Amplification targeted TCR beta CDR3 regions from RNA transcripts. When the TCR CDR3 underwent first-round RT-PCR, the HTBI primer set was used. TCRdb analysed the multiplex PCR reads with MiXCR anew, one entry per CDR3 protein. This table holds roughly 350,000 distinct CDR3 sequences, about 15% found once. J was trimmed by 7 bases and V by 3 bases; bases with no gene match: 17. CDR3 length equals 17 residues. Germline loops: CDR1 DFQATT, CDR2 SNEGSKA (reference sequence). Patients showing uncontrolled infection, other autoimmune disease, pregnancy or lactation were ineligible.

This chain links TRBV20-1 with TRBJ1-5, with 8 bases that match TRBD1. The sequenced sample was blood. The source of this sequence is a woman aged 25-40 years with Graves' hyperthyroidism. CDR3 region: CSASGHEGQGNSQPQHF. CDR3 sequence (DNA): TGCAGTGCTAGTGGTCACGAAGGACAGGGCAATTCACAGCCCCAGCATTTT.